These T cell receptor beta chains were read from a single sample in a study of post-analysis software for immune sequencing data. MiXCR, applied by TCRdb to the PCR reads, yields one record per CDR3 protein. This table has some 890,000 distinct CDR3 sequences, about 53% appearing once. The specimen was blood. The receptors originated from a girl under 18 with multiple sclerosis. Both conserved end residues are trimmed from each CDR3. The order of the fields is clone size, V gene, CDR3 protein. Some rows mark clone size as missing; the rest say once, few, many or name a class of expanded clone.

>few|TRBV6-1
ASSDRGGAEAF
>NA|TRBV10-2
ASRRLAPSSYNEQF
>NA|TRBV29-1
SVGPSLSTDTQY
>NA|TRBV6-6
ASRRDRGILNTEAF
>NA|TRBV7-2
ASSLLAGGPYEQY
>NA|TRBV7-2
ASSSTSGSMYEQY
>once|TRBV5-1
ASSPSEGSGLYNEQF
>NA|TRBV7-9
ASSLLSRLT
>few|TRBV20-1
SATDSGGPLETQY
>NA|TRBV29-1
SALGFSRYNEQF
>NA|TRBV12-3/TRBV12-4
ASGLGRVNYGYT
>NA|TRBV11-2
ASSLDLAGGRNEQF
>NA|TRBV6-5
ASSYRGWVNEQF
>NA|TRBV10-3
ATTGGDEQF
>few|TRBV29-1
SVVEGTKRDNYNEQF
>NA|TRBV6-6
ASSEAGTSGNEQF
>NA|TRBV18
ASSPPGQSLSTNVLT
>once|TRBV12-3/TRBV12-4
ASGKVNYGYT
>NA|TRBV20-1
SARLVSYEQY